This T cell receptor beta chain came from a study of blood T cell repertoires in COVID-19 (dated by TCRdb to about 2020). About the investigation overall: The collaborator samples originated in the United States, Italy and Spain and spanned the acute and convalescent phases of COVID-19. The repertoires were made available in a free public database intended to serve as a resource for research on the immune response to SARS-CoV-2. The material from the prospective study consisted of cDNA or gDNA derived from T cells, B-cell-depleted T cells, or PBMCs. Deeply sampled blood TCRbeta repertoires from subjects exposed to, actively infected with, or recovered from COVID-19 were included in the dataset. The sample metadata nearly always contained a de-identified subject ID, COVID-19 status, age in years and sex. The samples were drawn from two sources: the first 160 participants of the ongoing ImmuneRACE study, and 1,200 or so subjects contributed by 6 global collaborators. Where HLA class I and class II types were available, the types were taken from metadata supplied by the sample provider, not from assay-based typing.

Collaborating institutions collected whole blood in K2EDTA tubes following their own protocols. For TCRbeta analysis, collaborators shipped samples in one of three forms: frozen whole blood, isolated PBMCs, or DNA extracted from either of those sample types. Study-wide conclusions, independent of this receptor: The amount of clinical and demographic metadata varied by source and participant and was provided uncurated.

Comments on this clone: It has no known antigen specificity. Base qualities are missing; no much larger clone stands one base away.

The immunoSEQ Assay, a bias-controlled multiplex PCR, was used to amplify TCRbeta CDR3 regions from genomic DNA. Per the original workflow: The number of nucleated cells in each sample was estimated by amplification of reference gene primers within the assay. To quantify the absolute abundance of each unique TCRbeta CDR3 rearrangement, sequence reads were collapsed and filtered. Productive Simpson clonality was computed per sample as the square root of Simpson's diversity index over productive rearrangements. Entries here come from immuneACCESS through TCRdb and include only in-frame sequences with V and J called. Some clones fail to appear in such tables; in the studies checked, an unresolved V gene covers under half of the shortfall, and the cause of the remainder is unknown. Clone size and the V and J calls come from that table; the DNA yielded D and trimming. The sample table contains about 140,000 clones; only one count was recorded for 84% of them. The leading ten clones occupy around 6.8% of the sample.

Specimen: peripheral blood. The sequence derives from a human donor in a cohort sampled during active COVID-19.

Here the CDR3 is given as CARERDTGAYEQYF. The DNA sequence follows: TGTGCCAGGGAAAGGGATACAGGGGCTTACGAGCAGTACTTC. The rearranged segments are TRBV7-3 and TRBJ2-7; TRBD1 fits 7 bases in the junction. From cysteine to phenylalanine, the CDR3 is 14 amino acids long. The CDR3 DNA has 42 bases and is translated from base 1. Germline trimming: 9 bases from V, 4 bases from J; junction bases outside gene matches: 12. As encoded in the germline V gene, CDR1 is SGHTA while CDR2 is FQGTGA.